Below, 18 T cell receptor beta chains from the same sample are listed, as sequenced in a study of cytomegalovirus exposure and HLA in healthy donors. The PCR employed 60 Vbeta primers together with 13 Jbeta primers. Method: immunoSEQ multiplex PCR; TCRdb's copy keeps in-frame clones and lacks some. This sample has 100,000 to 150,000 clones, with 74% found just once. Specimen: PBMCs. These receptors all stem from a woman between 50 and 59 years old in good health and CMV-seropositive.

V is TRBV25-1 and J is TRBJ2-1, with D maybe TRBD2 (6 bases). V was clipped by 2 bases and J by 6 bases, with 8 bases between them. The germline V gene has CDR1 MGHDK and CDR2 SYGVNS. CDR3 length: 13 residues. The CDR3 sequence: CASSEMGGNEQFF. CDR3 coding DNA: TGTGCCAGCAGTGAAATGGGGGGCAATGAGCAGTTCTTC.

The rearrangement joins TRBV6-6 to TRBJ1-2; possibly TRBD1 for D (6 bases). The CDR3 is made up of 15 amino acids. CDR1 and CDR2 from the germline V gene are MNHNY and SVGAGI (reference sequence). V shed 5 bases and J shed 0 bases, with 13 bases lying between them. The CDR3 DNA reads TGTGCCAGCAGTACAGGGTTTCAGGCTAACTATGGCTACACCTTC. It yields the protein CASSTGFQANYGYTF.

CDR3 amino acids: CASSYSTGGNYGYTF. The CDR3 DNA is TGTGCCAGCAGTTACTCCACGGGAGGGAACTATGGCTACACCTTC. The rearrangement links TRBV6-5 to TRBJ1-2; D unresolved. CDR1 is MNHEY, CDR2 SVGAGI, per germline. There are 15 residues in the CDR3. Trimming left V 0 bases short and J 2 bases short, with 10 bases between.

V usage is TRBV7-8 and J usage is TRBJ1-5; D remains unclear. Germline CDR1 reads SGHVS; CDR2 reads FQNEAQ. Between the trimmed V and J ends, which lost 5 bases and 3 bases, there was a span of 11 bases. The CDR3 has 14 amino acids. CDR3 sequence: CASSIVSDNQPQHF. The CDR3 bases are TGTGCCAGCAGCATCGTCAGTGACAATCAGCCCCAGCATTTT.

The chain employs TRBV5-4 and TRBJ2-3; TRBD2 agrees at 9 bases. This CDR3 is 16 amino acids long. The germline gives CDR1 SGHNT, CDR2 YYREEE (reference sequence). Unmatched junction bases numbered 8, after V lost 4 bases and J lost 2 bases. The CDR3 DNA reads as TGTGCCAGCAGCCGGGGAGGCGGGGGGGCCACAGATACGCAGTATTTT. Its protein is CASSRGGGGATDTQYF.

This sequence joins TRBV9 and TRBJ2-3; 7 bases match TRBD2. CDR3 size: 15 residues. Germline V gives CDR1 SGDLS, CDR2 YYNGEE. J gave up 2 bases and V 5 bases, and 8 bases lay outside the gene matches. The CDR3 DNA follows: TGTGCCAGCAGTCCAGCAGCGGGGCCCACAGATACGCAGTATTTT. Its protein is CASSPAAGPTDTQYF.

This chain joins TRBV6-5 and TRBJ2-4; possibly TRBD1 for D (5 bases). V dropped 2 bases and J dropped 9 bases, with 14 bases sitting between them. This CDR3 contains 14 residues. Germline lookup yields CDR1 MNHEY and CDR2 SVGAGI. CDR3 in amino acids: CASSYGAGKFIQYF. The CDR3 DNA reads as TGTGCCAGCAGTTACGGGGCAGGGAAGTTCATTCAGTACTTC.

The chain is built from TRBV7-2 and TRBJ2-7, with unresolved D. CDR3 length: 14 amino acids. The ends were cut back, 4 bases at V and 0 bases at J, with 10 bases in the middle. In germline, CDR1 is SGHTA, CDR2 FQGNSA. The CDR3 sequence: CASSSYYNSYEQYF. CDR3 coding DNA: TGTGCCAGCAGCTCATACTACAACTCCTACGAGCAGTACTTC.

The chain combines TRBV10-3 with TRBJ2-3; 11 bases align to TRBD2. Germline-derived CDR1 and CDR2 are ENHRY and SYGVKD. This CDR3 spans 15 amino acids. V shed 6 bases, J shed 2 bases, and the junction held 4 bases outside the gene matches. The CDR3 sequence is CAISKGLAATDTQYF. The CDR3 nucleotides read TGTGCCATCAGCAAGGGACTAGCGGCCACAGATACGCAGTATTTT.

This chain uses TRBV27 with TRBJ1-1; the D is unclear. Germline V gene lookup returns CDR1 MNHEY and CDR2 SMNVEV (reference sequence). The CDR3 runs to 14 residues. The ends were cut back, 0 bases at V and 0 bases at J, with 5 bases in the middle. The chain's CDR3 is CASSLSQLNTEAFF. CDR3 in DNA: TGTGCCAGCAGTTTATCACAGCTGAACACTGAAGCTTTCTTT.

This clone appeared a few times. The chain joins TRBV7-2 to TRBJ1-6; TRBD1 aligns across 7 bases. V trimming: 5 bases; J trimming: 5 bases; junction bases outside the gene matches: 6. This CDR3 is 15 amino acids long. CDR1 is SGHTA, CDR2 FQGNSA, per germline. This CDR3 reads CASSPRDSNNSPLHF. CDR3 nucleotide sequence: TGTGCCAGCAGCCCGCGGGACAGCAATAATTCACCCCTCCACTTT.

The V gene is TRBV7-2, the J gene TRBJ2-5; the D gene is possibly TRBD1 (6 bases). The V gene lost 3 bases and the J gene lost 1 base, with 15 bases spanning the gap. The germline V gene encodes CDR1 SGHTA and CDR2 FQGNSA. The CDR3 extends over 16 amino acids. In DNA form, the CDR3 reads TGTGCCAGCAGCTTCCAACAGGGTTCCGGCCAAGAGACCCAGTACTTC. Residues: CASSFQQGSGQETQYF. The full variable domain, rest sourced from reference TRBV7-2 and TRBJ2-5, is GAGVSQSPSNKVTEKGKDVELRCDPISGHTALYWYRQSLGQGLEFLIYFQGNSAPDKSGLPSDRFSAERTGGSVSTLTIQRTQQEDSAVYLCASSFQQGSGQETQYFGPGTRLLVL.

The genes are TRBV4-1 and TRBJ1-3, with 7 bases identical to TRBD1. The CDR3 totals 15 residues. V shed 2 bases, J shed 2 bases, and the junction held 3 bases outside the gene matches. The germline CDR1 and CDR2 sequences are MGHRA and YSYEKL. CDR3 loop: CASSQNRGAGNTIYF. Here the CDR3 DNA reads TGCGCCAGCAGCCAAAACAGGGGCGCTGGAAACACCATATATTTT.

The V gene is TRBV2, the J gene TRBJ2-5; tentatively, D is TRBD2 (5 bases). The germline V gene has CDR1 SNHLY and CDR2 FYNNEI. The CDR3 contains 13 residues. V was shortened by 7 bases and J by 9 bases, with 18 bases between the two germline ends. This CDR3 reads CASIRPRDVSQYF. The CDR3 DNA reads as TGTGCCAGCATCCGCCCGAGGGATGTCTCCCAGTACTTC.

This clone was counted only a few times. The CDR3 loop is CASSLSAGLSSYNEQFF. The CDR3 nucleotides read TGTGCCAGCAGCTTGTCAGCGGGACTAAGCTCCTACAATGAGCAGTTCTTC. The chain carries TRBV7-9 and TRBJ2-1; 7 bases align to TRBD2. V trimming: 3 bases; J trimming: 0 bases; junction bases outside the gene matches: 8. The CDR3 has 17 residues. The germline V gene encodes CDR1 SEHNR and CDR2 FQNEAQ (reference sequence).

The chain employs TRBV2 and TRBJ1-2; 8 bases fit TRBD1. J lost 8 bases, V lost 6 bases, and 11 bases had no gene match. Germline V gives CDR1 SNHLY, CDR2 FYNNEI. The CDR3 contains 14 residues. As DNA, the CDR3 is TGTGCCAGCAGGGTTAGACAGGGGACGGCGGGCTACACCTTC. Translating gives CASRVRQGTAGYTF.

This clone appeared a few times. V gene TRBV7-2 combines with J gene TRBJ2-5; 12 bases match TRBD1. CDR3 length equals 15 residues. Germline CDR1 is SGHTA and CDR2 is FQGNSA. The ends lost 4 bases at V and 5 bases at J; junction bases unmatched: 5. CDR3 bases: TGTGCCAGCAGCTCGCGGGACAGGGGGCTTGAGACCCAGTACTTC. The encoded protein is CASSSRDRGLETQYF.

In this sample, this clone turned up a few times. The chain combines TRBV5-1 with TRBJ2-7; 9 positions match TRBD2. J lost 7 bases, V lost 5 bases, and 7 bases had no gene match. The CDR3 has 13 residues. Per germline, CDR1 SGHRS and CDR2 YFSETQ. DNA for the CDR3: TGCGCCAGCAGTCTGGCGGGGGGGCGTGAGCAGTACTTC. This encodes CASSLAGGREQYF.